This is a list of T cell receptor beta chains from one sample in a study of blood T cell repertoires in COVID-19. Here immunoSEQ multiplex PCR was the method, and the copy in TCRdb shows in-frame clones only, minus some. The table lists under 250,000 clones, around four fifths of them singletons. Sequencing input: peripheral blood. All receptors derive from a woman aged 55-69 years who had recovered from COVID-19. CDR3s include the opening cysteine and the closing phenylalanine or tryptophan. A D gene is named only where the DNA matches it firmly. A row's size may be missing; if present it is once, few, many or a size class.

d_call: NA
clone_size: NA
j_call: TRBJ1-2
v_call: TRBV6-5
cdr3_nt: TGTGCCACCGAGGGGGGGGCCTATGGCTACACCTTC
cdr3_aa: CATEGGAYGYTF

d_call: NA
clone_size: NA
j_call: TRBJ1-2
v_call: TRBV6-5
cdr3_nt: TGTGCCAGCACCCAGACAGGATTGGAGGGCTACACCTTC
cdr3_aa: CASTQTGLEGYTF

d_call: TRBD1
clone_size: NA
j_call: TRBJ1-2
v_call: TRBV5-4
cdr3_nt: TGTGCCAGCAGCCCGGGACAGGGCCTTTTCTATGGCTACACCTTC
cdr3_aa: CASSPGQGLFYGYTF

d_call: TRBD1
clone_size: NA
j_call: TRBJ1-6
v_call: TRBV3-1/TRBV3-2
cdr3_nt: TGTGCCAGCAGCCAAGAGGGGCAGGGGGCTATGGGTTCACCCCTCCACTTT
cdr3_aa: CASSQEGQGAMGSPLHF

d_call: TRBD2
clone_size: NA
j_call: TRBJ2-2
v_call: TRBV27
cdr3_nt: TGTGCCAGCAGTACGACTAGCGGGGTATGGACCGGGGAGCTGTTTTTT
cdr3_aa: CASSTTSGVWTGELFF

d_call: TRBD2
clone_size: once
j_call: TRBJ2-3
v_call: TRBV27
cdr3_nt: TGTGCCAGCAGTTTCGGGCGGGGGGCATCAGATACGCAGTATTTT
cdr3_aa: CASSFGRGASDTQYF

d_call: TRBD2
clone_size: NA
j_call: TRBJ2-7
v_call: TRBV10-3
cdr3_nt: TGTGCCATCAGTAAAGCGGGACTAGCGGGGTACGAGCAGTACTTC
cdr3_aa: CAISKAGLAGYEQYF

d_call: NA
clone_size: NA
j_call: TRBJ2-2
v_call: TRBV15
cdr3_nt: TGTGCCACCAGCAGCGGCAGGGTAGGAAACACCGGGGAGCTGTTTTTT
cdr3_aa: CATSSGRVGNTGELFF

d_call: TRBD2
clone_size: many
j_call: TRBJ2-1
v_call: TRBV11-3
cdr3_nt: TGTGCCAGCAGCCCCCGGACTAGCGGGGGGAGTGATGAGCAGTTCTTC
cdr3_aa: CASSPRTSGGSDEQFF

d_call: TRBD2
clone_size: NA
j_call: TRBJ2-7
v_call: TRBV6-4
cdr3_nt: TGTGCTAGCAGTGATCCGGGCGGGGGGGCGTCCTACGAGCAGTACTTC
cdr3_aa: CASSDPGGGASYEQYF

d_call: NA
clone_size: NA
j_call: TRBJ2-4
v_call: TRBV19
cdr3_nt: TGTGCCAGTAGTCCGTCGACAGCAAACAAAAACATTCAGTACTTC
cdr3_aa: CASSPSTANKNIQYF

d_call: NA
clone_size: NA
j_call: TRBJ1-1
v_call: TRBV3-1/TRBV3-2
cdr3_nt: TGTGCCAGCAGCCGAGTTTTTATGAACACTGAAGCTTTCTTT
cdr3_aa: CASSRVFMNTEAFF

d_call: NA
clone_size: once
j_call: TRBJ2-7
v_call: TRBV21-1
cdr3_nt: TGTGCCAGCCGGTACTCATACTACGAGCAGTACTTC
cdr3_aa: CASRYSYYEQYF

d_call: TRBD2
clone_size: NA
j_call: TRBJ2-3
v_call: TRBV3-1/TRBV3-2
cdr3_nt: TGTGCCAGCAGCCAAGGTGGCGGGGGGGCCACAGATACGCAGTATTTT
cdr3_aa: CASSQGGGGATDTQYF

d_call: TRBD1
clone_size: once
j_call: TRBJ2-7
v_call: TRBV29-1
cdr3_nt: TGCAGCGTCCCAGGGACAGGGGCTCCTTACGAGCAGTACTTC
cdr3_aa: CSVPGTGAPYEQYF

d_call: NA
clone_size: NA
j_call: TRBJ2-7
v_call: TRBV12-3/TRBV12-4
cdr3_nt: TGTGCCAGCAAGGGGTCTAATCTGGGGGAGCAGTACTTC
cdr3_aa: CASKGSNLGEQYF

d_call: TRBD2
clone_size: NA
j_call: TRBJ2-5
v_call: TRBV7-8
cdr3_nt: TGTGCCAGCAGCCCTACCTTAGCGGGGGGGGGAGAGACCCAGTACTTC
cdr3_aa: CASSPTLAGGGETQYF

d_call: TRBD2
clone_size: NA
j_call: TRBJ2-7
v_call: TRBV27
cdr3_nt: TGTGCCAGCAGCTGGGGAGGGCGAAACGAGCAGTACTTC
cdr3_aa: CASSWGGRNEQYF

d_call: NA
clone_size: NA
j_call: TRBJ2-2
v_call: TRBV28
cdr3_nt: TGTGCCACCTCGTATGGGTGGAGATCTAACACCGGGGAGCTGTTTTTT
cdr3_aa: CATSYGWRSNTGELFF

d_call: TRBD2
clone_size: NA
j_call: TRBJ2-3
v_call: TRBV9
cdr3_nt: TGTGCCAGCAGCGTAGTTGCGGGGGGCGCGCATACGCAGTATTTT
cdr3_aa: CASSVVAGGAHTQYF

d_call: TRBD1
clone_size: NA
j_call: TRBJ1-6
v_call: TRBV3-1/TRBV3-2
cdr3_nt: TGTGCCAGCAGCCAACGGGACAGGGGTTCACCCCTCCACTTT
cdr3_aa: CASSQRDRGSPLHF

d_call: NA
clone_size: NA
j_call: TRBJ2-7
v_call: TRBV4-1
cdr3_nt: TGCGCCAGCAGCCAAGGGATCCCTGTTGGGCCCTTCTCATACGAGCAGTACTTC
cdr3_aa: CASSQGIPVGPFSYEQYF

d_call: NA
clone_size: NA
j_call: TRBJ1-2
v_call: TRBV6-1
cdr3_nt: TGTGCCAGCAGTGACGACAGTGGGCATGGCTACACCTTC
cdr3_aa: CASSDDSGHGYTF

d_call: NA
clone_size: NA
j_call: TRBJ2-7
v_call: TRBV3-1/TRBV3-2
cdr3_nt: TGTGCCAGCAGCCAAGGGGTCGCGAGGTACGAGCAGTACTTC
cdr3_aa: CASSQGVARYEQYF